This T cell receptor (beta chain) was recovered during a study of cytomegalovirus exposure and HLA in healthy donors. On this clone itself: Its antigen is unidentified.

Study-wide results and caveats: Most TCR sequences showed up rarely, but some public TCRs showed up in many donors.

CDR3 length: 19 residues. The ends lost 0 bases at V and 3 bases at J; junction bases unmatched: 14. CDR1 and CDR2 (germline): SGHTS, YDEGEE. PCR primers comprised 60 Vbeta and 13 Jbeta primers. Sequencing used immunoSEQ multiplex PCR; TCRdb keeps in-frame clones, though not all of them. This sample carries under 150,000 clones, more than 70% of them seen once, and the ten largest clones take 4% to 6%. The chain links TRBV5-8 to TRBJ1-1, with 10 bases identical to TRBD1. The sample was PBMCs. This TCR derives from a woman aged 45-65 years in good health and CMV-seronegative. CDR3 DNA: TGTGCCAGCAGCTTGGAAAGAGGGACAGGGGTATTCGTAGACACTGAAGCTTTCTTT. It translates to CASSLERGTGVFVDTEAFF.